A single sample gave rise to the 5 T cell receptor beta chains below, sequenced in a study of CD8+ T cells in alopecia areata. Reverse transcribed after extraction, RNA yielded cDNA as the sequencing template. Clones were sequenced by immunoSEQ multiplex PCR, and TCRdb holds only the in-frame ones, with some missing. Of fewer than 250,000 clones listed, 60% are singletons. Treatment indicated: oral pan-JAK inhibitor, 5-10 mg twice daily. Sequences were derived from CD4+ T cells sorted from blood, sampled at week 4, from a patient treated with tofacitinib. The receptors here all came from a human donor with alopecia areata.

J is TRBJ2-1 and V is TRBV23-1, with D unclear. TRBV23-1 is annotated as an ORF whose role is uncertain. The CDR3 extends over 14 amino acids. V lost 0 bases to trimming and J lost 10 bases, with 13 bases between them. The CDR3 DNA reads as TGCGCCAGCAGTCAATCGGCACTCCGGGCAGAGCAGTTCTTC. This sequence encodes CASSQSALRAEQFF.

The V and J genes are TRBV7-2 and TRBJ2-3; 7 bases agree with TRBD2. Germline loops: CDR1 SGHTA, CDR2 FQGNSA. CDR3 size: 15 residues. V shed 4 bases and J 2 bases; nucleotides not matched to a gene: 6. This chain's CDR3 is CASSSPGRPTDTQYF. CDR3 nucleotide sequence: TGTGCCAGCAGCTCCCCCGGGAGGCCCACAGATACGCAGTATTTT.

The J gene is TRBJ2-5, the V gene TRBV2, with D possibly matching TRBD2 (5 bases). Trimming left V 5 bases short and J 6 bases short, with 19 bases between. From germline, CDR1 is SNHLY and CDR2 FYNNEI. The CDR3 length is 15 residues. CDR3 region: CASSPTTVQGKTQYF. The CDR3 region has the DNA TGTGCCAGCAGTCCGACTACGGTCCAAGGGAAGACCCAGTACTTC.

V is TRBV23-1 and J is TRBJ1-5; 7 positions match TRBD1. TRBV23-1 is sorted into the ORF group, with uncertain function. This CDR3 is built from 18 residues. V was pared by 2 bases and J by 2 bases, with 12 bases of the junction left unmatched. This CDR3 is CASSQTWPARGCNQPQHF. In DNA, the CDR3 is TGCGCCAGCAGTCAAACTTGGCCGGCCAGGGGGTGCAATCAGCCCCAGCATTTT.

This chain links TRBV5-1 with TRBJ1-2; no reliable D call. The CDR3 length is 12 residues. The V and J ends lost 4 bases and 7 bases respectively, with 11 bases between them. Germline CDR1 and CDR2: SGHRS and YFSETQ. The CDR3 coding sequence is TGCGCCAGCAGCCCTGAGAGAGGTGGCTACACCTTC. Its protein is CASSPERGGYTF.